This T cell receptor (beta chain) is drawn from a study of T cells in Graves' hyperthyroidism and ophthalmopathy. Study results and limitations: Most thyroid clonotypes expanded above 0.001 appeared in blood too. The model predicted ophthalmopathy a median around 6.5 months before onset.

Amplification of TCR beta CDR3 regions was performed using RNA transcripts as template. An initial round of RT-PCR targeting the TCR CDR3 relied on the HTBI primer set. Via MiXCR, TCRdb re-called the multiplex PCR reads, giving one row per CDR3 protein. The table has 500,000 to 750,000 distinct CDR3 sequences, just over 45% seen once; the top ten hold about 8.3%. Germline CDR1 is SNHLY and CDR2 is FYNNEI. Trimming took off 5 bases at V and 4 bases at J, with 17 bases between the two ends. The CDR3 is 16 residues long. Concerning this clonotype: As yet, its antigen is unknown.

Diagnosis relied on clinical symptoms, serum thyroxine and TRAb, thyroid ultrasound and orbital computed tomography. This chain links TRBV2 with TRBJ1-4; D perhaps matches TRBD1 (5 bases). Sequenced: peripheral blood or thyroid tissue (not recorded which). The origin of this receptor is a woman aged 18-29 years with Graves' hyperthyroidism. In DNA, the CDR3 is TGTGCCAGCAGTACGGGACTAGCGGACCGTAATGAAAAACTGTTTTTT. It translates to CASSTGLADRNEKLFF.